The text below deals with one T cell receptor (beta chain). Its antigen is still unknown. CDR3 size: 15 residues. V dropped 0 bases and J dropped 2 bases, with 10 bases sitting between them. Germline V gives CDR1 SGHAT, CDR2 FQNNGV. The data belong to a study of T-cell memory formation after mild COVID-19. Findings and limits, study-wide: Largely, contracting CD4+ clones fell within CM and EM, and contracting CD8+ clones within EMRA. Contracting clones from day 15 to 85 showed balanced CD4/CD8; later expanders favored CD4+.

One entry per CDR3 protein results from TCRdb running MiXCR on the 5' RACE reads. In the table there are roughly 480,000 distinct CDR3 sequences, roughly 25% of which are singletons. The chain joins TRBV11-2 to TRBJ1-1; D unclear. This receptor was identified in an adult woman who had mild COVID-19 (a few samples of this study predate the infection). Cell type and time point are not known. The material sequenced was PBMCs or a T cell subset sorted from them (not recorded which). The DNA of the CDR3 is TGTGCCAGCAGCTTAGATCCGGCAGATAACACTGAAGCTTTCTTT. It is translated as CASSLDPADNTEAFF.